Included here is one T cell receptor (beta chain) sequence, with context. Its antigen is undetermined. One entry per CDR3 protein results from TCRdb running MiXCR on the reads. This sample has 900,000 to 950,000 distinct CDR3 sequences, with roughly 30% found just once. The data are from a study of T cell repertoires in cytomegalovirus infection. V was cut by 2 bases and J by 2 bases, with 8 bases left in between. This CDR3 is built from 13 residues. The germline CDR1 and CDR2 sequences are SGHNT and YYREEE (reference sequence). The V gene is TRBV5-4, the J gene TRBJ2-7; D is uncertain. The sequencing used cultured CD8+ T cells from PBMCs, collected from culture after CMV antigen stimulation. This sequence originates from a human donor in good health (CMV status not recorded). Some clones in this sample may be carry-over from other donors' samples. The CDR3 loop reads CASSFGPAYEQYF. The CDR3 DNA sequence: TGTGCCAGCAGCTTCGGGCCTGCCTACGAGCAGTACTTC.